A single sample gave rise to the 10 T cell receptor beta chains below, sequenced in a study of blood T cell repertoires in COVID-19 (dated by TCRdb to 2018 to 2021). The library was built by means of the immunoSEQ multiplex PCR assay. Held by TCRdb, this immuneACCESS table contains in-frame sequences only and omits some clones. Under half of the omission traces to an unresolved V gene where checked; the cause of the rest is unknown. The sample contains 200,000 to 250,000 clones, approximately 87% of them found a single time. The top ten constitute approximately 3.3% of the sample. The sequencing input was PBMCs or T cells enriched from blood (not recorded which). The source of these receptors is a woman aged 45-59 years in a cohort exposed to, infected with or recovered from COVID-19 (not recorded which).

The gene calls are TRBV3-1 (or the pseudogene TRBV3-2) and TRBJ2-1; 9 bases match TRBD2. There are 17 residues in the CDR3. The V and J ends lost 3 bases and 3 bases, in that order; junction bases with no gene match: 9. From germline, CDR1 is LGHDT and CDR2 YNNKEL (reference sequence). CDR3 sequence: CASSQSQRGAFYNEQFF. Written as DNA, the CDR3 is TGTGCCAGCAGCCAGTCACAGCGGGGGGCTTTCTACAATGAGCAGTTCTTC.

This clone was recorded only once. The chain links TRBV27 to TRBJ1-1; weak D call: TRBD1 (5 bases). Trimming stripped 5 bases from V and 1 base from J, with 14 bases between. The germline V gene has CDR1 MNHEY and CDR2 SMNVEV (reference sequence). This CDR3 is 15 amino acids long. The CDR3 region has the DNA TGTGCCAGCAGTCCCCCCCTCGGGGGGAACACTGAAGCTTTCTTT. Protein: CASSPPLGGNTEAFF.

The J gene is TRBJ1-3, the V gene TRBV9, with 7 bases matching TRBD1. Germline V gene data show CDR1 as SGDLS and CDR2 as YYNGEE. Trimming at V came to 4 bases and at J to 0 bases, leaving 7 bases not matched to a gene. There are 16 residues in the CDR3. Written as DNA, the CDR3 is TGTGCCAGCAGCTGGGACAGTAAGCACTCTGGAAACACCATATATTTT. It specifies CASSWDSKHSGNTIYF.

In its sample, this clone was seen once. J is TRBJ2-3 and V is TRBV11-2; the D gene is possibly TRBD1 (5 bases). The CDR3 extends over 12 amino acids. Germline CDR1 SGHAT, CDR2 FQNNGV. Trimming cost V 5 bases and J 5 bases, with 8 bases left between them. CDR3: CASSPRGDTQYF. As DNA, the CDR3 is TGTGCCAGCAGCCCAAGGGGAGATACGCAGTATTTT.

This rearrangement joins TRBV4-3 to TRBJ1-2; 8 nucleotides align to TRBD1. This CDR3 has 15 amino acids. V shed 4 bases, J shed 8 bases, and the junction held 12 bases outside the gene matches. Germline assignment: CDR1 LGHNA and CDR2 YSLEER. CDR3 sequence reads: CASSREGQVVSGYTF. CDR3 bases: TGCGCCAGCAGCCGAGAGGGACAGGTAGTTTCCGGCTACACCTTC.

The CDR3 coding sequence is TGTGCCAGCAGTTACGACAGGGGCATGGTGAATGGCTACACCTTC. It translates to CASSYDRGMVNGYTF. The J gene is TRBJ1-2, the V gene TRBV6-2 or TRBV6-3, with 8 bases fitting TRBD1. From germline, CDR1 is MNHEY and CDR2 SVGEGT. J was trimmed by 6 bases and V by 2 bases; bases with no gene match: 8. The CDR3 covers 15 residues.

The chain employs TRBV5-1 and TRBJ2-7; TRBD2 might be the D (6 bases). The V end was cut by 4 bases, the J end by 0 bases, with 14 bases between. The germline V gene has CDR1 SGHRS and CDR2 YFSETQ. This CDR3 is 15 amino acids long. The CDR3 region is CASSPLVAASYEQYF. In nucleotides, the CDR3 is TGCGCCAGCAGCCCCTTAGTAGCGGCCTCCTACGAGCAGTACTTC.

CDR3 DNA sequence: TGTGCCAGCAGCTTGCTCGACGCAGGGGGGAAACTGTTTTTT. Translation: CASSLLDAGGKLFF. The V and J genes are TRBV5-8 and TRBJ2-2; weak D call: TRBD1 (7 bases). There are 14 residues in the CDR3. CDR1 and CDR2 (germline): SGHTS, YDEGEE. V was cut by 1 base and J by 14 bases, with 18 bases left in between. The variable domain in full, with the rest retrieved from reference TRBV5-8 and TRBJ2-2, is EAGVTQSPTHLIKTRGQQATLRCSPISGHTSVYWYQQALGLGLQFLLWYDEGEERNRGNFPPRFSGRQFPNYSSELNVNALELEDSALYLCASSLLDAGGKLFFGEGSRLTVL.

The chain joins TRBV27 to TRBJ1-6; D is possibly TRBD1 (5 bases). CDR3 length: 13 amino acids. The germline V gene has CDR1 MNHEY and CDR2 SMNVEV (reference sequence). V was trimmed by 9 bases and J by 3 bases, leaving 9 bases between them. CDR3 amino acids: CASRGNYNSPLHF. CDR3 sequence (DNA): TGTGCCAGTCGGGGGAACTATAATTCACCCCTCCACTTT.

J is TRBJ1-3 and V is TRBV2, with 7 bases that match TRBD1. CDR1 and CDR2 (germline): SNHLY, FYNNEI. The CDR3 runs 15 residues. V dropped 10 bases and J dropped 0; count of bases not matched to a gene: 9. Here the CDR3 DNA reads TGTGCCACCGGGGGACAGTTCAGCTCTGGAAACACCATATATTTT. This encodes CATGGQFSSGNTIYF.